The T cell receptor beta chain under discussion was sequenced for a study of blood T cell repertoires in COVID-19. Sequenced by immunoSEQ multiplex PCR; TCRdb stores in-frame clones only, minus some. The data show roughly 200,000 clones, roughly nine tenths seen once. The CDR3 spans 15 residues. Germline assignment: CDR1 LGHDT and CDR2 YNNKEL (reference sequence). The junction had 1 base not matched to a gene; V was cut back by 1 base and J by 2 bases. Sequenced: PBMCs or T cells enriched from blood (not recorded which). This receptor was obtained from a woman between 25 and 40 years old with acute COVID-19. The V call is TRBV3-1 (or the pseudogene TRBV3-2), the J call TRBJ2-7; 11 bases fit TRBD2. The CDR3 coding sequence is TGTGCCAGCAGCCAAGGACTAGCGGGGACCTACGAGCAGTACTTC. Translation: CASSQGLAGTYEQYF.